The clone carrying this T cell receptor (beta chain) has ten or more counts. The antigen remains undetermined. Template switching, a step in the protocol, added a universal primer site, and cDNA carried unique molecular identifiers. A single record per CDR3 protein comes from TCRdb applying MiXCR to the 5' RACE reads. The repertoire consists of 550,000 to 800,000 distinct CDR3 sequences, with about 7% occurring once and the leading ten covering roughly 1.6%. Trimming cost V 2 bases and J 0 bases, with 11 bases left between them. The CDR3 sequence is 16 residues long. This sample is part of a study of identical twins. Study-level results: Sharing of beta out-of-frame sequences by twins showed a weaker excess. Monozygotic twins shared more out-of-frame TCR alpha than recombination models predicted.

The data also belong to a second study, concerning yellow fever vaccine responses in identical twins. That paper adds: As reported, the vaccine T cell response of twins seemed partly convergent and partly personalized.

The rearrangement uses TRBV12-3 or TRBV12-4 and TRBJ1-3; D ambiguous. Sequenced material: PBMCs. The TCR originated in a young woman in good health. The CDR3 DNA reads TGTGCCAGCAGTTTAAGGAGTGGACCCTCTGGAAACACCATATATTTT. As protein: CASSLRSGPSGNTIYF.